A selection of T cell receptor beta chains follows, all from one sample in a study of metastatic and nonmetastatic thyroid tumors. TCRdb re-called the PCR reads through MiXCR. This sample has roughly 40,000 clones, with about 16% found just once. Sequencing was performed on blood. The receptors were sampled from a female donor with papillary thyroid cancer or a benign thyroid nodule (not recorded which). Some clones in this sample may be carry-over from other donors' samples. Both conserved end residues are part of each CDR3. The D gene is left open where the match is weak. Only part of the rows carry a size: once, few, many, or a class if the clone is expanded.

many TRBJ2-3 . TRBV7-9 CASRHGEGIGTQYF TGTGCCAGCCGCCACGGAGAGGGAATCGGTACGCAGTATTTT
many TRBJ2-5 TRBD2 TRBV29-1 CSVDWEGSGGEQETQYF TGCAGCGTCGATTGGGAAGGTAGCGGGGGAGAGCAAGAGACCCAGTACTTC
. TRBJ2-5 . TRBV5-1 CAGSPRVMETQYF TGTGCCGGCAGCCCCAGGGTAATGGAGACCCAGTACTTC
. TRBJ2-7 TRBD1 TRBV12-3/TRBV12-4 CASARSGTGVGEQYF TGTGCCAGCGCGCGATCGGGGACAGGGGTTGGGGAGCAGTACTTC
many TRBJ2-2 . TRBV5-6 CASSLTGSTGELFF TGTGCCAGCAGCTTGACAGGTTCCACCGGGGAGCTGTTTTTT
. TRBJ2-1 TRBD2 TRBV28 CASSLSTSSGGYNEQFF TGTGCCAGCAGTTTAAGTACGTCTAGCGGGGGTTACAACGAGCAGTTCTTC
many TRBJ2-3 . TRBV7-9 CASSPSEGGIMADTQYF TGTGCCAGCAGCCCTTCTGAGGGGGGAATAATGGCAGATACGCAGTATTTT
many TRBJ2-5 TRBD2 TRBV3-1 CASSLGTSGGRGTQYF TGTGCCAGCAGCCTCGGGACTAGCGGGGGCAGGGGGACCCAGTACTTC
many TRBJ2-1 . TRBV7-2 CASSTTGLAGEQFF TGTGCCAGCAGCACGACAGGGCTAGCGGGTGAGCAGTTCTTC
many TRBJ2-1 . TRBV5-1 CASSLPILNSGGNEQFF TGCGCCAGCAGCTTGCCGATTTTAAATTCTGGAGGCAATGAGCAGTTCTTC
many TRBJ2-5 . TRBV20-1 CSARTTGLGRGTQYF TGCAGTGCTAGAACTACCGGACTTGGCAGGGGGACCCAGTACTTC
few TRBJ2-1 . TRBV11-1 CASSPTQGLSKNEQFF TGTGCCAGCAGCCCAACCCAGGGTTTATCTAAAAATGAGCAGTTCTTC
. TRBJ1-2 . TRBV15 CANSRDGGYTF TGTGCCAACAGCAGAGACGGTGGATACACCTTC
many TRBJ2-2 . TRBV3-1 CASSQVEDTGELFF TGTGCCAGCAGCCAAGTCGAGGACACCGGGGAGCTGTTTTTT
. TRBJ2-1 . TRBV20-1 CSAITVGGPGEQFF TGCAGTGCCATAACGGTGGGGGGCCCGGGGGAGCAGTTCTTC
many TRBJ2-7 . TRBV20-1 CSARDLASNYEQYF TGCAGTGCTAGAGATTTGGCCAGTAACTACGAGCAGTACTTC
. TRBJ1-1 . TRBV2 CASSLDSNTEAFF TGTGCCAGCAGTTTGGACAGTAACACTGAAGCTTTCTTT
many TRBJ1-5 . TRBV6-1 CASSTGTEQPQHF TGTGCCAGCAGTACCGGGACGGAACAGCCCCAGCATTTT
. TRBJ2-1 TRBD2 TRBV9 CASSEGGTSGLSSYNEQFF TGTGCCAGCAGCGAGGGCGGCACTAGCGGACTGAGCTCCTACAATGAGCAGTTCTTC
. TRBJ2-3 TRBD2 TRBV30 CAWEAGAGEEDTQYF TGTGCCTGGGAAGCGGGAGCGGGAGAGGAAGATACGCAGTATTTT
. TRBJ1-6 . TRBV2 CASSEPFGCNSPLHF TGTGCCAGCAGTGAACCCTTTGGATGTAATTCACCCCTCCACTTT
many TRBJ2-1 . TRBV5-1 CASSSLPPDNEQFF TGCGCCAGCAGCTCTCTCCCTCCGGACAATGAGCAGTTCTTC
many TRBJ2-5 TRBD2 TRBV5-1 CASSSGLAGVLQETQYF TGCGCCAGCAGCTCCGGACTAGCGGGGGTCCTACAAGAGACCCAGTACTTC
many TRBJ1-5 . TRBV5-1 CASSLVYTGNQPQHF TGCGCCAGCAGCTTGGTCTATACCGGCAATCAGCCCCAGCATTTT
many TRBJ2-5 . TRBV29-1 CSVETGIVPGTQYF TGCAGCGTGGAGACAGGAATCGTACCCGGGACCCAGTACTTC
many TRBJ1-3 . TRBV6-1 CASMTGLSGNTIYF TGTGCCAGCATGACGGGACTCTCTGGAAACACCATATATTTT
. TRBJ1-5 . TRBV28 CASATAWGNHLQHF TGTGCCAGCGCCACAGCCTGGGGCAATCATCTCCAGCATTTT
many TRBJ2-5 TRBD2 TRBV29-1 CSVEDPGGLGETQYF TGCAGCGTTGAAGATCCGGGGGGGCTAGGAGAGACCCAGTACTTC
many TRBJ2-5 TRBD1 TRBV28 CASTHTAGGKETQYF TGTGCCAGCACCCACACCGCAGGGGGAAAAGAGACCCAGTACTTC
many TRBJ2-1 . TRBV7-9 CASSSDYYEQFF TGTGCCAGCAGCTCCGACTATTATGAGCAGTTCTTC
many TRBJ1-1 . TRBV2 CASTLGGTMNTEAFF TGTGCCAGCACCCTCGGGGGGACGATGAACACTGAAGCTTTCTTT
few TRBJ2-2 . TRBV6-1 CASSPLRTGVAGELFF TGTGCCAGCAGCCCTCTTAGGACGGGAGTGGCCGGGGAGCTGTTTTTT
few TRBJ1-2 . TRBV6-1 CASAPGGNYGYTF TGTGCCAGCGCCCCCGGGGGCAACTATGGCTACACCTTC
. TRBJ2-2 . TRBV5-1 CASSLGSGMNTGELFF TGCGCCAGCAGCTTAGGAAGCGGTATGAACACCGGGGAGCTGTTTTTT
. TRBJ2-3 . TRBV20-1 CSARDQDITDTQYF TGCAGTGCTAGAGATCAAGACATCACAGATACGCAGTATTTT
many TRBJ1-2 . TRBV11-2 CASSYTKHPRGYTF TGTGCCAGCAGCTATACTAAACACCCTCGGGGCTACACCTTC
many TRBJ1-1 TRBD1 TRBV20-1 CSADRQGNEAFF TGCAGTGCTGATAGACAGGGTAATGAAGCTTTCTTT
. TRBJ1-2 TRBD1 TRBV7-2 CASSLGQGRNSGYTF TGTGCCAGCAGCTTAGGACAGGGAAGAAACTCCGGCTACACCTTC